A selection of T cell receptor beta chains follows, all from one sample in a study of tumor and adjacent non-tumor tissue in lung cancer. TCRdb re-derived calls from the multiplex PCR reads in MiXCR, one entry per CDR3 protein. This table has some 77,000 distinct CDR3 sequences, approximately 71% appearing once. Sequences were obtained from lung tumor tissue. The source of these receptors is a woman aged 70-85 years with non-small cell lung cancer. CDR3s include the opening cysteine and the closing phenylalanine or tryptophan. The order of the fields is J gene, CDR3 length, clone size, D gene, V gene, CDR3 protein, CDR3 DNA. A D gene is named only where the DNA matches it firmly. Size tells how often a clone was seen (once, few, many) or the class of an expanded clone, and some rows leave it out.

TRBJ1-5,16,.,.,TRBV4-1,CAGSQVSGDGNQPQHF,TGCGCCGGCAGCCAAGTGTCAGGGGATGGCAATCAGCCCCAGCATTTT
TRBJ2-3,12,.,.,TRBV12-3/TRBV12-4,CASSRDAVPQYF,TGTGCCAGCAGCCGGGACGCCGTCCCCCAGTATTTT
TRBJ1-2,14,once,TRBD1,TRBV14,CAVYLRGLNEGYSF,TGTGCCGTCTACCTCAGGGGGCTTAATGAGGGCTACAGCTTC
TRBJ1-2,12,.,TRBD1,TRBV24-1,CATQGAMDGYIF,TGTGCCACACAGGGGGCTATGGATGGCTACATCTTC
TRBJ1-2,14,.,.,TRBV6-1,CASSEAVGLYCYAF,TGTGCCAGCAGTGAAGCCGTTGGTTTGTATTGCTACGCCTTC
TRBJ2-2,15,.,.,TRBV4-1,CASSQVCWVAGELFF,TGCGCCAGCAGCCAGGTTTGTTGGGTCGCCGGGGAGCTGTTTTTT
TRBJ2-2,17,.,.,TRBV10-3,CAISGRNRTLNIGELFF,TGTGCCATCAGTGGACGCAACCGAACCCTTAACATCGGGGAGCTGTTTTTT
TRBJ1-1,12,.,.,TRBV29-1,CIVGGGNREAFF,TGCATCGTCGGGGGGGGGAACAGAGAAGCTTTCTTT
TRBJ2-1,15,once,TRBD1,TRBV30,CACNPLGQPHNGQFF,TGTGCCTGTAATCCCTTGGGACAGCCCCACAATGGGCAGTTCTTC
TRBJ1-1,14,.,.,TRBV6-5,CASSFGRGKNEVFF,TGTGCCAGCAGTTTTGGACGGGGGAAGAATGAAGTATTCTTT
TRBJ2-3,13,.,.,TRBV6-5,CASGPPAPNTQNF,TGTGCCAGCGGTCCCCCGGCCCCAAATACGCAGAATTTT
TRBJ1-3,15,.,.,TRBV29-1,CIVPIRDTTGNTIYF,TGCATCGTTCCAATCCGGGACACGACTGGAAACACAATATATTTT
TRBJ1-2,13,many,.,TRBV6-1,CASTKGQGDGNTF,TGTGCCAGCACGAAGGGCCAGGGTGATGGCAACACCTTC
TRBJ2-1,15,.,.,TRBV6-5,CASSEVESSYDEQFF,TGTGCCAGCAGTGAAGTGGAAAGCTCCTACGATGAGCAGTTCTTC
TRBJ2-7,14,many,TRBD1,TRBV10-3,CATSPDRATYEQYF,TGTGCCACCAGCCCGGACAGGGCCACCTACGAGCAGTACTTC
TRBJ1-4,13,.,.,TRBV29-1,CSTTVGGGGKLFF,TGCAGCACGACCGTCGGGGGGGGTGGAAAACTGTTTTTT
TRBJ2-7,14,.,.,TRBV10-2,CASRALALSRQQYF,TGCGCTAGCCGTGCGCTAGCGCTTAGTCGACAGCAATACTTC